This T cell receptor (beta chain) is drawn from a study of CD8+ T cells in alopecia areata. Trimming took 10 bases from V and 10 from J; bases not matched to a gene: 14. The germline gives CDR1 MNHNS, CDR2 SASEGT. CDR3 length: 15 amino acids. Treatment noted: oral pan-JAK inhibitor, 5-10 mg twice daily. Reverse transcription of extracted RNA yielded cDNA, which provided the sequencing template. The assay was immunoSEQ multiplex PCR, and TCRdb's table has in-frame clones only and misses some. The sample yields under 150,000 clones, roughly 82% seen once. Here the sequenced sample was CD8+ T cells sorted from blood, taken at week 4, from a patient treated with tofacitinib. This receptor was taken from a human donor with alopecia areata. V usage is TRBV6-1 and J usage is TRBJ2-1; 12 positions match TRBD2. CDR3 nucleotide sequence: TGTGCCACCTTCCTGCTAGCGGGGGGGCCTGAAGAGCAGTTCTTC. This encodes CATFLLAGGPEEQFF.